These 20 T cell receptor beta chains share one sample of origin, sequenced in a study of neurological immune-mediated disorders. MiXCR, run by TCRdb on the 5' RACE reads, gives a single entry per CDR3 protein. Here the sample spans about 33,000 distinct CDR3 sequences, approximately 13% being singletons. As for time point: longitudinal time-point 2. Sequenced: PBMCs. These TCRs come from a middle-aged woman in good health.

This clonotype was seen ten or more times. V usage is TRBV6-6 and J usage is TRBJ2-7, with 8 bases aligning to TRBD1. The V gene's germline CDR1 is MNHNY and CDR2 SVGAGI (reference sequence). V lost 4 bases, J lost 5 bases, and 10 bases stayed unmatched. The CDR3 totals 15 residues. CDR3 loop: CASSSTGGVVHEQYF. CDR3 DNA: TGTGCCAGCAGTTCCACAGGGGGAGTAGTCCACGAGCAGTACTTC.

At least ten counts were recorded for this clonotype. The J gene is TRBJ2-3, the V gene TRBV6-2 or TRBV6-3, with 7 bases fitting TRBD1. Germline V lookup: CDR1 MNHEY, CDR2 SVGEGT. CDR3 length equals 14 residues. With V trimmed by 5 bases and J by 2 bases, 4 bases remained unmatched. The CDR3 DNA follows: TGTGCCAGCAGTAGGACAGGATCCACAGATACGCAGTATTTT. This translates into CASSRTGSTDTQYF.

This clonotype appeared many times. This chain connects TRBV14 to TRBJ2-1; 12 nucleotides line up with TRBD2. Germline CDR1 is SGHDN and CDR2 is FVKESK. Trimming at V came to 0 bases and at J to 9 bases, leaving 15 bases not matched to a gene. This CDR3 comprises 19 residues. In nucleotides, the CDR3 is TGTGCCAGCAGCCAAGAACACCGACTAGCGGGAGTTCTTATGGGTGAGCAGTTCTTC. Encoded protein: CASSQEHRLAGVLMGEQFF.

This clonotype occurred many times. The chain has TRBV7-2 and TRBJ2-1; D is possibly TRBD2 (7 bases). Trimming stripped 1 base from V and 8 bases from J, with 12 bases between. Germline CDR1 and CDR2: SGHTA and FQGNSA. This CDR3 has 14 residues. CDR3 region: CASSLGAGAYEQFF. Written as DNA, the CDR3 is TGTGCCAGCAGCTTAGGCGCGGGGGCGTATGAGCAGTTCTTC.

The J gene is TRBJ2-3, the V gene TRBV7-3; 10 nucleotides line up with TRBD2. The CDR3 spans 15 residues. CDR1 and CDR2 from the germline V gene are SGHTA and FQGTGA. V was clipped by 1 base and J by 8 bases; unmatched bases: 6. The CDR3 sequence: CASSLISGGQGTQYF. The CDR3 DNA sequence: TGTGCCAGCAGCTTAATTAGCGGGGGGCAGGGTACGCAGTATTTT.

This clonotype has ten or more counts. The chain is built from TRBV5-1 and TRBJ1-1; tentatively, D is TRBD1 (5 bases). The germline CDR1 and CDR2 sequences are SGHRS and YFSETQ. V was shortened by 0 bases and J by 7 bases, with 13 bases between the two germline ends. The CDR3 sequence is 14 residues long. The CDR3 DNA reads as TGCGCCAGCAGCTTGGGGGACTTCACGGTTGAAGCTTTCTTT. Protein product: CASSLGDFTVEAFF.

The chain carries TRBV7-9 and TRBJ2-6; perhaps TRBD1 as D (6 bases). There are 13 residues in the CDR3. Trimming cost V 5 bases and J 11 bases, with 13 bases left between them. Germline CDR1 reads SEHNR; CDR2 reads FQNEAQ (reference sequence). The CDR3 DNA reads as TGTGCCAGCAGCGTGGGGGCAGACGACGTCCTGACTTTC. Translated: CASSVGADDVLTF.

V is TRBV18 and J is TRBJ1-2; 8 bases are shared with TRBD1. With V trimmed by 2 bases and J by 7 bases, 6 bases remained unmatched. CDR1 is KGHSH and CDR2 is LQKENI in the germline V gene. The CDR3 length is 14 residues. The CDR3 DNA is TGTGCCAGCTCACCAAGATCAGGGGGCTCTGGCTACACCTTC. This translates into CASSPRSGGSGYTF.

Ten or more counts support this clonotype. The chain uses TRBV10-3 and TRBJ1-2, with 8 bases fitting TRBD1. V gave up 10 bases and J gave up 6 bases; unmatched junction bases: 7. The CDR3 spans 12 residues. Germline lookup yields CDR1 ENHRY and CDR2 SYGVKD. The CDR3 reads CATRTGTHGYTF. The CDR3 region has the DNA TGTGCCACCCGGACAGGGACCCATGGCTACACCTTC.

This clonotype was detected many times. This rearrangement joins TRBV6-2 or TRBV6-3 to TRBJ2-4; D ambiguous. Trimming removed 9 bases at V and 1 base at J, with 10 bases between. Germline V CDR1 and CDR2: MNHEY, SVGEGT. The CDR3 consists of 13 residues. CDR3: CASCQTAKNIQYF. The CDR3 coding sequence is TGTGCCAGTTGTCAGACGGCCAAAAACATTCAGTACTTC.

This clonotype was seen ten or more times. The V gene is TRBV29-1, the J gene TRBJ2-7; D is ambiguous. Per the germline V gene, CDR1 is SQVTM and CDR2 is ANQGSEA. CDR3 length: 11 residues. The V end was cut by 5 bases, the J end by 7 bases, with 12 bases between. The CDR3 is CSVINPWEQYF. The CDR3 DNA is TGCAGCGTTATTAACCCCTGGGAGCAGTACTTC.

In its sample, this clonotype was seen many times. V is TRBV6-2 or TRBV6-3 and J is TRBJ2-7; D unclear. From germline, CDR1 is MNHEY and CDR2 SVGEGT. CDR3 size: 11 residues. V gave up 6 bases and J gave up 3 bases, with 6 bases separating them. The CDR3: CASSLDYEQYF. The CDR3 coding sequence is TGTGCCAGCAGCCTAGACTACGAGCAGTACTTC.

The gene calls are TRBV10-1 and TRBJ2-7; TRBD2 agrees at 7 bases. This CDR3 comprises 15 residues. In germline, CDR1 is WNHNN, CDR2 SYGVQD (reference sequence). The J segment lost 5 bases and the V segment lost 7 bases, leaving 14 bases of the junction unmatched. The CDR3 loop is CASTFHSGLGNEQYF. The CDR3, as DNA: TGCGCCAGCACCTTCCATAGCGGGCTAGGAAACGAGCAGTACTTC.

This clonotype appeared a few times. Written as DNA, the CDR3 is TGCAGTGCTATCCAGGGGGCCTACGAGCAGTACTTC. This codes for CSAIQGAYEQYF. The chain has TRBV20-1 and TRBJ2-7, with 7 bases lining up with TRBD1. There are 12 residues in the CDR3. Germline V gene sequence: CDR1 DFQATT, CDR2 SNEGSKA (reference sequence). Trimming took 4 bases from V and 2 from J; bases not matched to a gene: 2.

This clonotype was detected ten times or more. The J gene is TRBJ1-6, the V gene TRBV6-1; D gene ambiguous. Trimming stripped 4 bases from V and 11 bases from J, with 9 bases between. The germline V gene encodes CDR1 MNHNS and CDR2 SASEGT. The CDR3 loop spans 12 amino acids. CDR3 sequence reads: CASSAPPAPLHF. DNA for the CDR3: TGTGCCAGCAGTGCCCCCCCGGCACCCCTCCACTTT.

This clonotype was counted many times. The chain is built from TRBV6-2 or TRBV6-3 and TRBJ2-2; possible D gene TRBD1, 5 bases. Germline loops: CDR1 MNHEY, CDR2 SVGEGT. Trimming removed 5 bases at V and 4 bases at J, with 17 bases between. This CDR3 is 16 amino acids long. The CDR3 loop is CASSRVYAQGTGELFF. DNA for the CDR3: TGTGCCAGCAGTCGCGTATATGCCCAGGGCACCGGGGAGCTGTTTTTT.

The rearrangement links TRBV20-1 to TRBJ2-5, with D unclear. Germline V gene sequence: CDR1 DFQATT, CDR2 SNEGSKA (reference sequence). The CDR3 contains 12 residues. The ends were cut back, 1 base at V and 3 bases at J, with 6 bases in the middle. The CDR3 loop is CSARGREETQYF. The CDR3 coding sequence is TGCAGTGCTAGAGGCCGGGAAGAGACCCAGTACTTC.

The CDR3 is CASSLTSGIGELFF. The DNA of the CDR3 is TGTGCCAGCAGTTTGACTAGCGGGATCGGGGAGCTGTTTTTT. The V gene is TRBV6-2 or TRBV6-3, the J gene TRBJ2-2; 11 nucleotides match TRBD2. The germline gives CDR1 MNHEY, CDR2 SVGEGT. This CDR3 region has 14 residues. Losses at the gene ends were 4 bases for V and 7 bases for J; bases not matched to a gene: 2.

Of note for this clonotype: One junction end disagrees with the germline gene, perhaps due to a read error. The chain's CDR3 is CTSSESGAVGNGYTF. As DNA, the CDR3 is TGTACCAGCAGCGAATCCGGGGCAGTGGGAAATGGCTACACCTTC. V gene TRBV9 combines with J gene TRBJ1-2; D might be TRBD1 (5 bases). The germline gives CDR1 SGDLS, CDR2 YYNGEE. The CDR3 has 15 residues.

This clonotype showed up many times. The rearrangement links TRBV12-3 or TRBV12-4 to TRBJ2-1; D is ambiguous. Trimming removed 6 bases at V and 8 bases at J, with 14 bases between. This CDR3 is 13 amino acids long. In DNA, the CDR3 is TGTGCCAGCAGCCAAGGCCGCGCAGATGAGCAGTTCTTC. It yields the protein CASSQGRADEQFF.